Reported below is one TCR beta chain. In its sample, this clone was seen once. The specificity of this receptor is unknown. No qualities accompany the bases; no much larger clone lies one base away. This sample is drawn from a study of long-term antiretroviral therapy in people with HIV (dated by TCRdb to 2022 to 2024). For the wider study: The earliest samples were collected about a decade before the 2015 WHO recommendation for immediate ART, when ART was typically delayed until CD4 counts fell. Among the roughly 30 participants with HIV, eleven to twelve were female. A total of 150 to 200 cryopreserved PBMC samples were contributed to the cohort by 30 adults with confirmed HIV infection, with samples collected serially over a mean of about 6 years (range 1-12). This retrospective serial study examined whether starting ART and sustained HIV suppression were associated with changes in the composition and diversity of the TRB repertoire in peripheral blood. Test extractions of a monoclonal T-cell line alongside approximately 34 polyclonal samples showed no cross-contamination during QIAcube processing.

To be included, a participant needed at least one PBMC sample from before ART initiation plus at least two post-ART samples. Every participant with HIV received treatment in the United States of America. Before DNA extraction, cryopreserved samples of about 0.9-11 million PBMC were thawed and washed. At the time of the earliest PBMC sample, participants with HIV were aged between about 23 and 54 years. Each participant contributed PBMC samples from 1-4 timepoints before ART initiation and 2-8 timepoints after ART initiation, with a median of 7 samples. Serial HIV viral load, CD4+ T-cell count, ART history and demographic data were obtained for every participant. Using a Qiagen kit on a QIAcube, genomic DNA was extracted from unsorted PBMC, with samples processed in batches of 12. The immunoSEQ hsTCRB v3.0 assay was used at survey level resolution to sequence the TRB variable region. The targeted TRB sequencing depth was about 40,000-55,000 T-cell genomes per sample. TRB libraries were pooled and sequenced on an Illumina MiSeq using a v3 150-cycle kit. On the study's bioinformatics: Analysis of repertoires was carried out in R inside a reproducible Nextflow workflow spanning QC, data transformation and analysis. LymphoSeq2, an R package for exploring AIRR-Seq data, was used to implement custom analyses. Several samples yielding fewer than 5000 total TRB sequences were excluded, leaving 150 to 200 analyzed HIV repertoires. Among the 180 to 200 HIV repertoires that were kept, almost 60 were collected before ART initiation and more than 120 were collected after ART initiation. Repertoires were downsampled to 5000 TRB nucleotide sequences, and summary statistics were averaged over 100 downsampling iterations. TRB sequences were retained for analysis only if CDR3 regions of at least seven amino acids were present. Diversity was measured with a Shannon entropy-derived clonality score and the Gini coefficient. In repertoire networks, the top 5000 CDR3 amino acid sequences were linked whenever an edit distance of one separated two sequences. For TRB CDR3 amino acid sequences, antigen specificity groups and MHC restriction were predicted with GLIPH2. Known CMV, EBV, HIV or tissue antigen associations were flagged by matching CDR3 amino acid sequences against VDJdb and McPAS-TCR. Pre-ART, post-ART and control groups were compared with Wilcoxon signed-rank tests and Holm-Bonferroni correction. Sourced from immuneACCESS, this table was stored by TCRdb with only in-frame sequences that have V and J called. A share of the clones is absent; for the studies checked, an unresolved V gene accounts for under half, and the remainder has no known explanation. The DNA gave D and trimming, while V, J and clone size come from that table. The sample table shows roughly 17,000 clones, and over 70% are seen once. Jointly, the top ten make up approximately 10% of the sample.

General study outcomes and caveats: A significant increase in TRB diversity was found to be associated with ART initiation, although TRB diversity was observed to remain significantly below that of transplant donor controls even after long-term ART. No data were available on ART adherence, viral resistance or therapy changes, limiting inferences about post-ART repertoire changes. HIV repertoires had narrower CDR3 length ranges than controls, and the network structure suggested an antigen-experienced repertoire that shifted only slightly toward naive after ART. At every time point, the repertoire was dominated by expanded TRB clones first identified before ART initiation, although this dominance fluctuated and, in many PLHIV, declined after ART. Owing to limited PBMC availability, only the TCR beta chain was sequenced, without alpha chain pairing. Because pre-ART samples had limited cell numbers, profiling was done on unsorted PBMC rather than on sorted CD4+ and CD8+ T cells. The samples were dated from about 2003 to 2018, and the ART regimens that were used may be less effective than current ART regimens.

The CDR3 contains 13 residues, cysteine and phenylalanine counted. Only the CDR3 region is kept as DNA, spanning 39 bases read in frame from base 1. The germline V gene encodes CDR1 MNHNS and CDR2 SASEGT. Trimming removed 8 bases from V and 8 bases from J; the gene matches leave 5 bases unexplained. This chain joins TRBV6-1 to TRBJ2-1, with TRBD2 identical over 11 junction bases. The sequence was obtained from a woman between 35 and 50 years old with HIV. The sample consisted of unsorted PBMCs, taken 2.3 years after starting antiretroviral therapy. CDR3 sequence: CASRLAGKDEQFF. The DNA sequence is as follows: TGTGCCAGCCGACTAGCGGGAAAGGATGAGCAGTTCTTC.